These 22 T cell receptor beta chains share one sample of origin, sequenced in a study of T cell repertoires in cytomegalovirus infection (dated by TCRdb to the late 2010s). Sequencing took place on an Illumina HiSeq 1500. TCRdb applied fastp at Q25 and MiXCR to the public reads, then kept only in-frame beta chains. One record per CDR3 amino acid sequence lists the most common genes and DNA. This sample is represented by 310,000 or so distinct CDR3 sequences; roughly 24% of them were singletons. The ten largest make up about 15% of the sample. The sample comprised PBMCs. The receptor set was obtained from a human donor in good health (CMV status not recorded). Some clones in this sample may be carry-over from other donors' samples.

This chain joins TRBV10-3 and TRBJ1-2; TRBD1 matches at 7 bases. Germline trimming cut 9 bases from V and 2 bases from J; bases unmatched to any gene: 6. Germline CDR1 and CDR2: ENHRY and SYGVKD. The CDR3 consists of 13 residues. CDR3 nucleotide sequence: TGTGCCATATCCGGGACAGAAAACTATGGCTACACCTTC. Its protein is CAISGTENYGYTF.

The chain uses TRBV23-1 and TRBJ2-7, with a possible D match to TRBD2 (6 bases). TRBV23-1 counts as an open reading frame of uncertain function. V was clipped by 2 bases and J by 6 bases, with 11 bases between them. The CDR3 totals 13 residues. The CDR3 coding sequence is TGCGCCAGCAGTCAAGGGAAGGGAGGCGAGCAGTACTTC. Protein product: CASSQGKGGEQYF.

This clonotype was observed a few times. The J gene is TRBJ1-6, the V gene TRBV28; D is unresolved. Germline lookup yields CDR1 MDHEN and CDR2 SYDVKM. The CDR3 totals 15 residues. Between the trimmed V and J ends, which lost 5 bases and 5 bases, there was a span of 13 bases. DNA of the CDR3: TGTGCCAGCAGTCAAGCGGGGTATGATAATTCACCCCTCCACTTT. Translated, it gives CASSQAGYDNSPLHF.

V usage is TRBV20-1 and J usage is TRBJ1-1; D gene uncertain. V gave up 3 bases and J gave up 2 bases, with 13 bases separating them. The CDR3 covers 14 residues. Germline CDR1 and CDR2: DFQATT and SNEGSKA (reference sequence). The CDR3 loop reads CSARSPGLNTEAFF. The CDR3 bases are TGCAGTGCTAGGTCACCGGGCTTAAACACTGAAGCTTTCTTT.

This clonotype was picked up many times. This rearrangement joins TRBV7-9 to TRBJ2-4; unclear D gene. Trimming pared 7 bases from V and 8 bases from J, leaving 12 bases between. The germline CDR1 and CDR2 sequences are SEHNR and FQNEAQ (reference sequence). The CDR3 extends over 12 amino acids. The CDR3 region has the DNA TGTGCCAGCAAGTGGGTTACTGACATTCAGTACTTC. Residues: CASKWVTDIQYF.

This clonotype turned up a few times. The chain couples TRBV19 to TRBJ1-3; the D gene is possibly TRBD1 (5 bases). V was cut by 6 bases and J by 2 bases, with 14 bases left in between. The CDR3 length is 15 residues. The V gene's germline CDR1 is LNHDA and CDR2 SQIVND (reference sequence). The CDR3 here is CASRRGADPGNTIYF. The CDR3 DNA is TGTGCCAGTAGACGGGGCGCAGATCCTGGAAACACCATATATTTT. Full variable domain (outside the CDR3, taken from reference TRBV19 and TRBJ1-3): DGGITQSPKYLFRKEGQNVTLSCEQNLNHDAMYWYRQDPGQGLRLIYYSQIVNDFQKGDIAEGYSVSREKKESFPLTVTSAQKNPTAFYLCASRRGADPGNTIYFGEGSWLTVV.

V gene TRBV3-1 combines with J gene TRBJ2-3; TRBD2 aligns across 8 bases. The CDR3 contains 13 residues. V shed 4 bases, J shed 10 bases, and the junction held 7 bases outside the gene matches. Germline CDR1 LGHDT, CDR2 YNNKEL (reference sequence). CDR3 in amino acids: CASSPGGETAQYF. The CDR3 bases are TGTGCCAGCAGCCCGGGGGGGGAAACTGCGCAGTATTTT.

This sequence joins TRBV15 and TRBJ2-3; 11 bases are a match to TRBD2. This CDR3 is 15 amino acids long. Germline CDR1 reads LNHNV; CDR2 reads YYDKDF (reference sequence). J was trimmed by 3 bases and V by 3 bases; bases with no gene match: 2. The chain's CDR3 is CATSSRLAGTDTQYF. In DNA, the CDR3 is TGTGCCACCAGCAGTAGACTAGCGGGGACAGATACGCAGTATTTT.

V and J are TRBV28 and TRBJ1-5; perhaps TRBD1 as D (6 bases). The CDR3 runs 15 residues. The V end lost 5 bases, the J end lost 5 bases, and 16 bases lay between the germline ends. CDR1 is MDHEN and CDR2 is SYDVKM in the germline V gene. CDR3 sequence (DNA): TGTGCCAGCAGTCCCCACAGGGCCGGGGATCAGCCCCAGCATTTT. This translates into CASSPHRAGDQPQHF.

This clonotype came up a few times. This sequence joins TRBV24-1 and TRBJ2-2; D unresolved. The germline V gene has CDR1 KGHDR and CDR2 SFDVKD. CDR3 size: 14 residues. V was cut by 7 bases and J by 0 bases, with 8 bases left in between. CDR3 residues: CATRSSANTGELFF. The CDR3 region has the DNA TGTGCCACCAGAAGCAGCGCGAACACCGGGGAGCTGTTTTTT.

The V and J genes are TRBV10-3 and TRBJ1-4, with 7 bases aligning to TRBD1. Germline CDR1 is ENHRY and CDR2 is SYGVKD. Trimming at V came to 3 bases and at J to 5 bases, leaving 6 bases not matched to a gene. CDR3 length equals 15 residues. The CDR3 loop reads CAISEGGSLNEKLFF. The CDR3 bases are TGTGCCATCAGTGAAGGGGGCTCTTTAAATGAAAAACTGTTTTTT.

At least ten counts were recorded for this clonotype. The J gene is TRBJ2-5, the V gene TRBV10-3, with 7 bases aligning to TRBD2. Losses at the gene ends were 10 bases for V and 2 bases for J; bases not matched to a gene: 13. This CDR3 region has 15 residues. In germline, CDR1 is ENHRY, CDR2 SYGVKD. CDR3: CATAKGGRQQETQYF. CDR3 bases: TGTGCCACCGCCAAGGGCGGGAGACAACAAGAGACCCAGTACTTC.

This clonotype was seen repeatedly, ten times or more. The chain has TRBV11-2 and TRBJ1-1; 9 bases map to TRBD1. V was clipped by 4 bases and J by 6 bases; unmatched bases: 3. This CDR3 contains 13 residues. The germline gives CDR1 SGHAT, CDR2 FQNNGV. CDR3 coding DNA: TGTGCCAGCAGCTGGACAGGGGAGTCTGAAGCTTTCTTT. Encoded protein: CASSWTGESEAFF.

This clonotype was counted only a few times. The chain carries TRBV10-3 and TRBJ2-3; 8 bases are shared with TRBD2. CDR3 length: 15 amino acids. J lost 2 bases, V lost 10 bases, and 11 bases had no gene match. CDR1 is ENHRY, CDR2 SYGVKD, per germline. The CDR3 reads CATSQRGPNTDTQYF. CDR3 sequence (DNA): TGTGCCACTTCACAGCGGGGGCCTAACACAGATACGCAGTATTTT.

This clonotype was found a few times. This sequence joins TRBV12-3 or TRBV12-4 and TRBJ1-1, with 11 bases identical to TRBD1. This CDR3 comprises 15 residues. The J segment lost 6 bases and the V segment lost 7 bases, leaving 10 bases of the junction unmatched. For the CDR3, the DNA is TGTGCCAGCAACAGAGGACAGGGGGCTTTCTCTGAAGCTTTCTTT. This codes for CASNRGQGAFSEAFF.

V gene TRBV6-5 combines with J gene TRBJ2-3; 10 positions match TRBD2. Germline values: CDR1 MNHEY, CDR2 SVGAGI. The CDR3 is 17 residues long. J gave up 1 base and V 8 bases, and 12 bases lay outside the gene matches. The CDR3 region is CASGLAGVGVGTDTQYF. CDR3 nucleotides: TGTGCCAGCGGTCTAGCGGGAGTTGGGGTTGGCACAGATACGCAGTATTTT.

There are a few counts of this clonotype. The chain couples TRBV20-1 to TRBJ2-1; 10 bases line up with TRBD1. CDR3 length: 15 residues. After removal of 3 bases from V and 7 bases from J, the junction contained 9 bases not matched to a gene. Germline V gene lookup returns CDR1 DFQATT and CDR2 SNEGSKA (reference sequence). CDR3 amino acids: CSASFTGQGKNEQFF. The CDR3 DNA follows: TGCAGTGCTAGCTTTACGGGACAGGGGAAGAATGAGCAGTTCTTC.

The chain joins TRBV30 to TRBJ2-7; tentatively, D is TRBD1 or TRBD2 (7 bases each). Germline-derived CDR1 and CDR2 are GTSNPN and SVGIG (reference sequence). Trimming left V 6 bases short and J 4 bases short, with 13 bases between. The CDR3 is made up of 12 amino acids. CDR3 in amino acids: CACDREGYEQYF. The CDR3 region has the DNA TGTGCCTGTGACAGGGAGGGATACGAGCAGTACTTC.

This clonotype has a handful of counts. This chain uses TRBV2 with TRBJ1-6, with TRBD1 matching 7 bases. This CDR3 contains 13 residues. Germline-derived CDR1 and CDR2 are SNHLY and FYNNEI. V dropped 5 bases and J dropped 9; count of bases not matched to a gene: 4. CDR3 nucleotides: TGTGCCAGCAGTTCACAGGGGACTTCACCCCTCCACTTT. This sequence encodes CASSSQGTSPLHF.

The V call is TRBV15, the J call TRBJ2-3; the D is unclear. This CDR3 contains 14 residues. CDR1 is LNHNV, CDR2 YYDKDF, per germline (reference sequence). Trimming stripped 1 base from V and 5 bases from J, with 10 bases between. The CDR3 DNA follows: TGTGCCACCAGCAGAGGTTTAGGGAAAGATACGCAGTATTTT. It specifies CATSRGLGKDTQYF.

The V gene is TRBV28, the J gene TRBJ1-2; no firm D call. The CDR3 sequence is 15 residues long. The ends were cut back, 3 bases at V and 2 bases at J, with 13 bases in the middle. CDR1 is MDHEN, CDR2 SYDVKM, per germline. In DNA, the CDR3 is TGTGCCAGCAGTTTTTCAACAGTGGGGAACTATGGCTACACCTTC. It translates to CASSFSTVGNYGYTF.

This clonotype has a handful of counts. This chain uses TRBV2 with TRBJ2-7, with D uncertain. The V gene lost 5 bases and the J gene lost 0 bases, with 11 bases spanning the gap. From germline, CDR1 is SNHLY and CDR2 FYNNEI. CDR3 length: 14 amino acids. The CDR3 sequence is CASSPRLVSYEQYF. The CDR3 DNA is TGTGCCAGCAGTCCGAGACTGGTCTCCTACGAGCAGTACTTC.